This T cell receptor beta chain was sequenced during a study of response to subunit inactivated influenza vaccine listed by TCRdb under 2018. Broadly, across the study: The study used deep quantitative T cell receptor repertoire profiling to track responses to a trivalent subunit inactivated influenza vaccine. On the study overall, not on this receptor specifically: According to the authors, only a limited number of new T cells may be recruited by each seasonal influenza vaccination.

Library prep was done by RT-PCR. Sequencing was performed on an Illumina HiSeq 2500. TCRdb reprocessing: public reads trimmed at Q25 with fastp, clones called with MiXCR, in-frame beta chains kept. Rows are combined by CDR3 protein, so each entry shows the most common genes and DNA. The sample data list 550,000 to 650,000 distinct CDR3 sequences, and 12% of these were observed just once. The ten largest account for more than 8.5% of the sample. V loses 6 bases of germline sequence and J loses 0 bases, and the interval between the two ends is 13 bases. In the germline V gene, CDR1 corresponds to WSHSY and CDR2 to SAAADI. There are 15 amino acids in the CDR3, from cysteine to phenylalanine inclusive. Only the CDR3 DNA is retained, 45 bases long and in frame from the first base. About this clonotype itself: Its antigen is not yet known. Base qualities are not provided; no much larger clone lies one nucleotide away.

This specimen consisted of PBMCs from blood, obtained on the day of vaccination. This sequence was found in a man aged 45 to 65 who received an inactivated influenza vaccine. Donor details come from another sample of the same person, matched by shared clones. The V and J segments used are TRBV10-2 and TRBJ2-3, with TRBD1 as a weak D call on 6 bases. The nucleotides read TGCGCCAGCAGCCCGGTGGGGGCGAGCACAGATACGCAGTATTTT. It is translated as CASSPVGASTDTQYF.